The 10 T cell receptor beta chains presented below share a single source sample, sequenced in a study of control samples from healthy donors and cancer patients. The method was immunoSEQ multiplex PCR; TCRdb's version includes in-frame clones alone and lacks a portion of them. The data contain approximately 160,000 clones, around 94% of them singletons. The sample consisted of blood. Receptors were obtained from a woman aged 18-29 years in good health.

The chain has TRBV11-3 and TRBJ1-6; D ambiguous. The germline V gene encodes CDR1 SGHNT and CDR2 YENEEA. Trimming removed 3 bases at V and 6 bases at J, with 3 bases between. CDR3 length equals 12 residues. The CDR3 coding sequence is TGTGCCAGCAGCTTCAGTAATTCACCCCTCCACTTT. It encodes CASSFSNSPLHF.

In regard to this clone: Other DNA sequences from this sample encode an identical CDR3 as well. The chain uses TRBV4-3 and TRBJ2-5; D is uncertain. CDR3 size: 13 residues. V was trimmed by 0 bases and J by 5 bases, leaving 7 bases between them. Germline values: CDR1 LGHNA, CDR2 YSLEER. As DNA, the CDR3 is TGCGCCAGCAGCCAAGATCGGCGGGAGACCCAGTACTTC. This gives the protein CASSQDRRETQYF.

J is TRBJ2-1 and V is TRBV10-1; 9 nucleotides agree with TRBD1. This CDR3 spans 14 amino acids. Losses at the gene ends were 4 bases for V and 6 bases for J; bases not matched to a gene: 4. Germline V CDR1 and CDR2: WNHNN, SYGVQD (reference sequence). This CDR3 is CASSAGTGRNEQFF. CDR3 bases: TGCGCCAGCAGTGCCGGGACAGGGCGCAATGAGCAGTTCTTC.

This clone was detected only once. This chain connects TRBV28 to TRBJ1-5; D is perhaps TRBD1 (5 bases). Trimming stripped 2 bases from V and 10 bases from J, with 18 bases between. CDR1 MDHEN and CDR2 SYDVKM come from the germline V gene. The CDR3 length is 15 residues. The CDR3: CASSLSGGGSLPQHF. In DNA, the CDR3 is TGTGCCAGCAGTTTAAGTGGGGGGGGGTCGCTACCCCAGCATTTT.

The rearrangement links TRBV6-5 to TRBJ1-1; D gene ambiguous. Germline lookup yields CDR1 MNHEY and CDR2 SVGAGI. The CDR3 consists of 11 residues. The CDR3 spells CATNRNTEAFF. DNA for the CDR3: TGTGCTACAAACAGGAACACTGAAGCTTTCTTT.

The chain couples TRBV5-1 to TRBJ1-1, with TRBD1 matching over 7 bases. The CDR3 consists of 14 residues. The junction had 5 bases not matched to a gene; V was cut back by 3 bases and J by 3 bases. CDR1 is SGHRS, CDR2 YFSETQ, per germline. For the CDR3, the DNA is TGCGCCAGCAGCTCCGGGACAGCACACACTGAAGCTTTCTTT. Protein sequence: CASSSGTAHTEAFF.

The rearrangement links TRBV28 to TRBJ1-1; maybe TRBD1 (5 bases). This CDR3 is 14 amino acids long. The ends were cut back, 6 bases at V and 3 bases at J, with 14 bases in the middle. Germline CDR1 is MDHEN and CDR2 is SYDVKM. This CDR3 reads CASSSRDLDTEAFF. The CDR3 coding sequence is TGTGCCAGCAGCTCCAGGGATCTGGACACTGAAGCTTTCTTT.

V is TRBV21-1 and J is TRBJ1-5. TRBV21-1 is termed a pseudogene. This CDR3 is 16 amino acids long. The CDR3 reads CASSKPPSGGNQPQHF. The DNA of the CDR3 is TGTGCCAGCAGCAAACCACCTTCTGGGGGCAATCAGCCCCAGCATTTT.

This rearrangement joins TRBV9 to TRBJ2-2, with 16 bases that match TRBD2. The germline CDR1 and CDR2 sequences are SGDLS and YYNGEE. This CDR3 comprises 17 residues. The V and J ends lost 4 bases and 5 bases, in that order; junction bases with no gene match: 5. CDR3 DNA: TGTGCCAGCAGCTCGGGACTAGCGGGAGGGTCTACCGGGGAGCTGTTTTTT. This translates into CASSSGLAGGSTGELFF.

V usage is TRBV29-1 and J usage is TRBJ1-2; D not resolved. This CDR3 has 12 residues. Looked up from germline, CDR1 is SQVTM and CDR2 is ANQGSEA. Trimming took off 5 bases at V and 4 bases at J, with 11 bases between the two ends. CDR3 region: CSVLSGSYGYTF. The CDR3 nucleotides are TGCAGCGTTTTAAGTGGTAGCTATGGCTACACCTTC.